These 22 T cell receptor beta chains were sequenced from one sample in a study of cytomegalovirus exposure and HLA in healthy donors (dated by TCRdb to 2015 to 2018). Library preparation was by the immunoSEQ multiplex PCR assay. For the multiplex PCR, a mixture combining 60 forward primers for TCR Vbeta segments and 13 reverse primers for TCR Jbeta segments was used. TCRdb holds this immuneACCESS table with in-frame rearrangements only. Some clones are missing; in checked studies, unresolved V genes explain under half, and the rest has no known cause. The table kept for this sample lists about 130,000 clones. The ten biggest clones cover 1.5% to 2% of the sample. The sequenced sample consisted of PBMCs. The receptor source for this set is a woman between 35 and 50 years old in good health and CMV-seropositive.

This sequence joins TRBV5-1 and TRBJ2-3, with TRBD1 as a possible D gene (6 bases). CDR3 length: 14 residues. The V end lost 0 bases, the J end lost 5 bases, and 10 bases lay between the germline ends. Germline V gene sequence: CDR1 SGHRS, CDR2 YFSETQ. CDR3: CASSLEGGRDTQYF. The CDR3 DNA reads TGCGCCAGCAGCTTGGAAGGGGGTAGAGATACGCAGTATTTT. The whole variable domain, remainder taken from reference TRBV5-1 and TRBJ2-3, is KAGVTQTPRYLIKTRGQQVTLSCSPISGHRSVSWYQQTPGQGLQFLFEYFSETQRNKGNFPGRFSGRQFSNSRSEMNVSTLELGDSALYLCASSLEGGRDTQYFGPGTRLTVL.

The genes are TRBV7-8 and TRBJ1-5, with 7 bases identical to TRBD1. Trimming removed 1 base from V and 7 bases from J; junction bases left unmatched: 4. This CDR3 has 14 amino acids. Germline loops: CDR1 SGHVS, CDR2 FQNEAQ. The CDR3, as DNA: TGTGCCAGCAGCTTAGGCAGGGGGTCGCAGCCCCAGCATTTT. Protein sequence: CASSLGRGSQPQHF.

On this clone itself: At one end the junction does not follow the germline gene, possibly because of a read error. V usage is TRBV7-7 and J usage is TRBJ2-3; 8 bases are a match to TRBD1. Germline V gene lookup returns CDR1 SSHAT and CDR2 FNYEAQ (reference sequence). This CDR3 region has 15 residues. The DNA of the CDR3 is TGTGCTAGCAGCTTACGGGACAGGTCCACAGATACGCAGTATTTT. Translation gives CASSLRDRSTDTQYF.

This chain connects TRBV9 to TRBJ1-4, with D possibly being TRBD1 (6 bases). The CDR3 consists of 14 residues. Germline lookup yields CDR1 SGDLS and CDR2 YYNGEE. V was cut by 0 bases and J by 8 bases, with 11 bases left in between. The CDR3 DNA is TGTGCCAGCAGCGTAGGGCCAGGGGCAGAAAAACTGTTTTTT. This codes for CASSVGPGAEKLFF.

The chain combines TRBV9 with TRBJ1-2; possible D gene TRBD1, 5 bases. This CDR3 region has 15 residues. In germline, CDR1 is SGDLS, CDR2 YYNGEE. Between the trimmed V and J ends, which lost 0 bases and 0 bases, there was a span of 9 bases. For the CDR3, the DNA is TGTGCCAGCAGCGTAGGGGGCAGGACTAACTATGGCTACACCTTC. This gives the protein CASSVGGRTNYGYTF.

The V call is TRBV27, the J call TRBJ1-1; 7 nucleotides agree with TRBD1. The CDR3 is 14 residues long. Germline CDR1 reads MNHEY; CDR2 reads SMNVEV (reference sequence). V gave up 5 bases and J gave up 2 bases; unmatched junction bases: 5. The CDR3 nucleotides read TGTGCCAGCAGTCCAAGGGGGCGCAACACTGAAGCTTTCTTT. It codes for CASSPRGRNTEAFF.

The gene calls are TRBV9 and TRBJ2-3; D remains ambiguous. Germline CDR1 is SGDLS and CDR2 is YYNGEE. The CDR3 is made up of 11 amino acids. V lost 3 bases to trimming and J lost 3 bases, with 2 bases between them. The CDR3 DNA follows: TGTGCCAGCAGCGCGACAGATACGCAGTATTTT. The encoded protein is CASSATDTQYF.

The chain recombines TRBV6-1 with TRBJ1-2; 7 positions agree with TRBD1. Germline loops: CDR1 MNHNS, CDR2 SASEGT. J lost 0 bases, V lost 8 bases, and 6 bases had no gene match. The CDR3 covers 14 residues. CDR3 protein: CASSGQNSNYGYTF. The CDR3 DNA sequence: TGTGCCAGCTCGGGACAGAACTCTAACTATGGCTACACCTTC.

V gene TRBV6-1 combines with J gene TRBJ2-7; 9 bases are shared with TRBD1. Germline loops: CDR1 MNHNS, CDR2 SASEGT. The CDR3 has 16 residues. After removal of 0 bases from V and 0 bases from J, the junction contained 3 bases not matched to a gene. CDR3 DNA sequence: TGTGCCAGCAGTGAAGCGCAGGGACAGGGCTCCTACGAGCAGTACTTC. Its protein is CASSEAQGQGSYEQYF.

J is TRBJ2-2 and V is TRBV19; no reliable D call. The germline CDR1 and CDR2 sequences are LNHDA and SQIVND (reference sequence). Trimming shortened V by 3 bases and J by 0 bases, and 11 bases separated the two germline ends. This CDR3 contains 16 residues. The CDR3 loop is CASSIEHHANTGELFF. The CDR3 coding sequence is TGTGCCAGTAGTATTGAACATCACGCGAACACCGGGGAGCTGTTTTTT. The full variable domain, in which reference TRBV19 and TRBJ2-2 provide the parts outside the CDR3, is DGGITQSPKYLFRKEGQNVTLSCEQNLNHDAMYWYRQDPGQGLRLIYYSQIVNDFQKGDIAEGYSVSREKKESFPLTVTSAQKNPTAFYLCASSIEHHANTGELFFGEGSRLTVL.

This CDR3 reads CAWSKGEYYEQYF. The CDR3 bases are TGTGCCTGGAGCAAGGGGGAGTACTACGAGCAGTACTTC. This chain uses TRBV30 with TRBJ2-7, with a weak D call TRBD1 (6 bases). V lost 3 bases and J 3 bases, leaving 12 bases between the germline ends. The length of the CDR3 is 13 residues. Per germline, CDR1 GTSNPN and CDR2 SVGIG (reference sequence).

With respect to this clone: The same CDR3 arises from other DNA sequences in this sample as well. The J gene is TRBJ2-5, the V gene TRBV29-1, with TRBD1 matching 7 bases. Trimming at V came to 4 bases and at J to 5 bases, leaving 7 bases not matched to a gene. The CDR3 has 13 amino acids. Germline assignment: CDR1 SQVTM and CDR2 ANQGSEA. In DNA, the CDR3 is TGCAGCGTTGCGTTCCAGGGGGTGGAGACCCAGTACTTC. Translating it yields CSVAFQGVETQYF.

The chain is built from TRBV11-3 and TRBJ2-3; possibly TRBD1 for D (6 bases). The V gene's germline CDR1 is SGHNT and CDR2 YENEEA. This CDR3 has 16 amino acids. V was cut by 5 bases and J by 7 bases, with 22 bases left in between. CDR3 coding DNA: TGTGCCAGCAGCCACACCGGGACATACTATGGGAATACGCAGTATTTT. Its protein product is CASSHTGTYYGNTQYF.

V usage is TRBV4-1 and J usage is TRBJ2-2, with TRBD2 as a possible D gene (6 bases). The length of the CDR3 is 17 residues. Germline-derived CDR1 and CDR2 are MGHRA and YSYEKL. Between the trimmed V and J ends, which lost 0 bases and 2 bases, there was a span of 13 bases. DNA of the CDR3: TGCGCCAGCAGCCAAGACAAGACTAGTCGTAACACCGGGGAGCTGTTTTTT. Its translation: CASSQDKTSRNTGELFF.

The V call is TRBV6-4, the J call TRBJ1-2, with TRBD1 matching 9 bases. There are 13 residues in the CDR3. Germline V gene sequence: CDR1 MRHNA, CDR2 SNTAGT. J gave up 8 bases and V 4 bases, and 5 bases lay outside the gene matches. The CDR3 is CASSADRGTGYTF. The CDR3 region has the DNA TGTGCCAGCAGTGCGGACAGGGGAACGGGCTACACCTTC.

V is TRBV6-6 and J is TRBJ1-1; 7 bases map to TRBD1. The CDR3 covers 16 residues. V shed 2 bases and J 1 base; nucleotides not matched to a gene: 7. Germline-derived CDR1 and CDR2 are MNHNY and SVGAGI (reference sequence). The CDR3 nucleotides read TGTGCCAGCAGTTACGGATGGAGGACAGGGAACACTGAAGCTTTCTTT. This encodes CASSYGWRTGNTEAFF.

This rearrangement joins TRBV5-1 to TRBJ2-1; tentatively, D is TRBD1 (5 bases). The CDR3 is 16 amino acids. The V gene lost 0 bases and the J gene lost 0 bases, with 10 bases spanning the gap. The germline CDR1 and CDR2 sequences are SGHRS and YFSETQ. The CDR3 coding sequence is TGCGCCAGCAGCTTGGCAGGGCATAGCTCCTACAATGAGCAGTTCTTC. Protein product: CASSLAGHSSYNEQFF.

CDR3 region: CASTGIGNEKLFF. The CDR3 bases are TGTGCCAGCACGGGAATAGGTAATGAAAAACTGTTTTTT. The chain combines TRBV2 with TRBJ1-4; D not certain. CDR1 and CDR2 from the germline V gene are SNHLY and FYNNEI. This CDR3 has 13 residues. V was pared by 7 bases and J by 4 bases, with 10 bases between.

J is TRBJ2-7 and V is TRBV30, with D perhaps TRBD2 (5 bases). Trimming left V 0 bases short and J 5 bases short, with 8 bases between. CDR1 and CDR2 from the germline V gene are GTSNPN and SVGIG (reference sequence). This CDR3 has 12 residues. CDR3 in DNA: TGTGCCTGGAGTGTATCCGGGAACGAGCAGTACTTC. Translated, it gives CAWSVSGNEQYF.

This chain uses TRBV7-9 with TRBJ2-4; TRBD2 is a possible D gene (6 bases). This CDR3 is built from 18 residues. V lost 1 base and J lost 7, with 23 bases in between. Germline CDR1 and CDR2: SEHNR and FQNEAQ (reference sequence). Here the CDR3 reads CASSLGWQGETRANIQYF. In DNA form, the CDR3 reads TGTGCCAGCAGCTTAGGCTGGCAGGGAGAGACTAGGGCCAACATTCAGTACTTC. The full variable domain, in which reference TRBV7-9 and TRBJ2-4 provide the parts outside the CDR3, is DTGVSQNPRHKITKRGQNVTFRCDPISEHNRLYWYRQTLGQGPEFLTYFQNEAQLEKSRLLSDRFSAERPKGSFSTLEIQRTEQGDSAMYLCASSLGWQGETRANIQYFGAGTRLSVL.

The V and J genes are TRBV10-3 and TRBJ2-7; 11 positions match TRBD1. The J segment lost 3 bases and the V segment lost 4 bases, leaving 11 bases of the junction unmatched. The germline CDR1 and CDR2 sequences are ENHRY and SYGVKD. This CDR3 comprises 17 residues. CDR3 DNA sequence: TGTGCCATCAGTGCGATGGCCGCCGGGACAGGGGGCTACGAGCAGTACTTC. Its translation is CAISAMAAGTGGYEQYF.

The CDR3 loop is CASSQVTGGTTEAFF. The CDR3 nucleotides read TGTGCCAGCAGCCAAGTTACAGGGGGGACCACTGAAGCTTTCTTT. The chain links TRBV14 to TRBJ1-1, with 8 positions matching TRBD1. V gave up 1 base and J gave up 4 bases; unmatched junction bases: 5. The length of the CDR3 is 15 residues. Germline V gene lookup returns CDR1 SGHDN and CDR2 FVKESK.